This is a list of T cell receptor beta chains from one sample in a study of T-cell reconstitution after alpha-beta-depleted transplantation in children. TCRdb passed the PCR reads through MiXCR, listing each CDR3 protein once. The sample lists about 540,000 distinct CDR3 sequences, around 19% occurring once. The material was PBMCs from the stem cell graft donor, obtained from the stem cell graft. The origin of the receptors is a human donor who donated a stem cell graft to a child with acute lymphoblastic leukemia. The CDR3 runs from the conserved cysteine through the conserved F or W. Fields, in order: J gene, clone size, V gene, D gene, CDR3 protein, CDR3 DNA. A D gene is named only where the DNA matches it firmly. The listing skips clone size in some rows; elsewhere it reads once, few, many or a size class.

TRBJ2-7	.	TRBV12-3/TRBV12-4	.	CASSLVGHLYEQYF	TGTGCCAGCAGTTTAGTCGGGCATCTCTACGAGCAGTACTTC
TRBJ2-2	few	TRBV15	.	CATSRDGAKPNTGELFF	TGTGCCACCAGCAGAGATGGAGCAAAGCCTAACACCGGGGAGCTGTTTTTT
TRBJ2-1	few	TRBV28	.	CASSPGAAGEQFF	TGTGCCAGCAGTCCAGGGGCGGCAGGTGAGCAGTTCTTC
TRBJ1-4	few	TRBV20-1	TRBD1	CSAPGQGNEKLFF	TGCAGTGCTCCGGGACAGGGCAATGAAAAACTGTTTTTT
TRBJ1-2	.	TRBV7-9	.	CASSLVSVGGYTF	TGTGCCAGCAGCTTGGTATCAGTAGGTGGCTACACCTTC
TRBJ2-7	few	TRBV21-1	.	CASSTLRDGRLLSYEQYF	TGTGCCAGCAGCACCCTAAGGGACGGGAGGCTCCTCTCCTACGAGCAGTACTTC
TRBJ1-2	few	TRBV5-1	TRBD1	CASSRTGLVENYGYTF	TGCGCCAGCAGCAGGACAGGACTGGTAGAGAACTATGGCTACACCTTC
TRBJ1-1	.	TRBV18	.	CASSATMDTEAFF	TGTGCCAGCTCAGCTACGATGGACACTGAAGCTTTCTTT
TRBJ2-7	.	TRBV4-1	TRBD1	CASSQEQGASYDQYF	TGCGCCAGCAGCCAAGAACAGGGGGCCTCCTACGATCAGTACTTC
TRBJ2-1	few	TRBV4-1	TRBD2	CASSQEVGTGGPFEQFF	TGCGCCAGCAGCCAAGAGGTTGGTACGGGAGGGCCCTTTGAGCAGTTCTTC
TRBJ1-2	few	TRBV6-1	.	CASSEAKGYGYTF	TGTGCCAGCAGTGAAGCGAAGGGGTATGGCTACACCTTC
TRBJ2-1	.	TRBV7-8	TRBD2	CASSLTSGSGDEQFF	TGTGCCAGCAGCTTGACTAGCGGGAGTGGGGATGAGCAGTTCTTC
TRBJ2-7	.	TRBV29-1	.	CSVEIVASHEQYF	TGCAGCGTTGAAATAGTGGCGTCCCACGAGCAGTACTTC
TRBJ1-2	few	TRBV13	.	CASSLRLAGGEGYTF	TGTGCCAGCAGCTTACGGCTCGCGGGAGGTGAGGGCTACACCTTC
TRBJ2-1	few	TRBV29-1	TRBD2	CSVVRSGSSGRARNEQFF	TGCAGCGTTGTTAGGTCTGGATCGAGCGGGAGGGCGAGGAATGAGCAGTTCTTC
TRBJ1-2	few	TRBV15	.	CATSSRGLDGYTF	TGTGCCACCAGCTCCCGGGGCCTCGATGGCTACACCTTC
TRBJ2-3	.	TRBV5-4	.	CASSPRASASTDTQYF	TGTGCCAGCAGCCCCAGGGCTAGCGCGAGCACAGATACGCAGTATTTT
TRBJ1-2	few	TRBV20-1	TRBD1	CSATGAPNYGYTF	TGCAGTGCCACAGGGGCACCAAACTATGGCTACACCTTC
TRBJ2-6	.	TRBV12-3/TRBV12-4	TRBD1	CASSPGGRSGANVLTF	TGTGCCAGCAGTCCAGGGGGCCGGTCTGGGGCCAACGTCCTGACTTTC
TRBJ2-7	few	TRBV20-1	TRBD2	CSARNTSAYYYEQYF	TGCAGTGCTAGAAACACTAGCGCCTATTACTACGAGCAGTACTTC
TRBJ2-7	.	TRBV6-2/TRBV6-3	.	CASSYDTGYYEQYF	TGTGCCAGCAGTTACGACACAGGGTACTACGAGCAGTACTTC
TRBJ2-2	once	TRBV5-1	TRBD2	CASSLVAGGGELFF	TGCGCCAGCAGCTTAGTCGCGGGAGGCGGGGAGCTGTTTTTT
TRBJ2-2	.	TRBV9	.	CASSVSAQSNTGELFF	TGTGCCAGCAGCGTAAGCGCGCAGTCGAACACCGGGGAGCTGTTTTTT
TRBJ1-3	few	TRBV3-1	.	CASRITGTEVFSSGNTIYF	TGTGCCAGCAGAATCACCGGGACGGAAGTCTTCTCCTCTGGAAACACCATATATTTT
TRBJ2-7	.	TRBV29-1	.	CSVVEGRGKNEQYF	TGCAGCGTTGTCGAGGGCCGGGGTAAGAACGAGCAGTACTTC